This T cell receptor (beta chain) was recovered during a study of blood T cell repertoires in COVID-19. This clone was recorded once. This table comes from immunoSEQ multiplex PCR, and its TCRdb copy is limited to in-frame clones, with some not included. Among a few hundred thousand clones, over 75% were seen once, and the ten largest hold around 2.1%. Sequencing was performed on PBMCs or T cells enriched from blood (not recorded which). The clonotype comes from a man aged 30 to 39 who had recovered from COVID-19.

The CDR3 reads CATGEGNSPLHF. CDR3 nucleotide sequence: TGTGCCACAGGGGAGGGGAATTCACCCCTCCACTTT. V gene TRBV19 combines with J gene TRBJ1-6; the D gene is possibly TRBD1 (6 bases). Trimming shortened V by 10 bases and J by 7 bases, and 11 bases separated the two germline ends. Looked up from germline, CDR1 is LNHDA and CDR2 is SQIVND (reference sequence). The CDR3 has 12 amino acids.